Shown below are 12 T cell receptor beta chains from a single sample sequenced in a study of CD8 T cells in ankylosing spondylitis (dated by TCRdb to the late 2010s). The library was prepared using 5' RACE. The instrument was an Illumina HiSeq 2500. In TCRdb, the public reads were trimmed at Q25 with fastp and aligned with MiXCR, with productive beta chains retained. Rows are unified per CDR3 protein, each entry keeping the most common DNA and genes. The sample profile shows 25,000 to 35,000 distinct CDR3 sequences; less than 5.5% of them were found once. The ten largest account for about 1.8% of the sample. Sequences were obtained from blood, either unsorted or a sorted T cell fraction (not recorded which). These receptors were obtained from a female donor with ankylosing spondylitis or in good health (not recorded which).

This clonotype appeared a few times. The CDR3: CASSLSTGAPVFTGELFF. The CDR3, as DNA: TGTGCCAGCAGCCTCTCGACAGGGGCCCCGGTTTTTACCGGGGAGCTGTTTTTT. V and J are TRBV9 and TRBJ2-2, with 8 bases fitting TRBD1. Germline-derived CDR1 and CDR2 are SGDLS and YYNGEE. The CDR3 is 18 residues long. Trimming removed 4 bases from V and 5 bases from J; junction bases left unmatched: 16.

This clonotype was seen at least ten times. The chain employs TRBV9 and TRBJ2-1, with D perhaps given as TRBD1 or TRBD2 (6 bases each). The CDR3 runs to 15 residues. CDR1 SGDLS and CDR2 YYNGEE come from the germline V gene. Trimming cost V 3 bases and J 6 bases, with 16 bases left between them. CDR3 loop: CASSDVSRDINEQFF. The CDR3 bases are TGTGCCAGCAGCGATGTATCGCGGGACATCAATGAGCAGTTCTTC. Drawing the rest from reference TRBV9 and TRBJ2-1, the complete variable domain is DSGVTQTPKHLITATGQRVTLRCSPRSGDLSVYWYQQSLDQGLQFLIQYYNGEERAKGNILERFSAQQFPDLHSELNLSSLELGDSALYFCASSDVSRDINEQFFGPGTRLTVL.

This clonotype was detected many times. This sequence joins TRBV9 and TRBJ1-1; D remains unclear. V lost 0 bases, J lost 2 bases, and 5 bases lay in between. The CDR3 has 13 amino acids. The germline V gene encodes CDR1 SGDLS and CDR2 YYNGEE. CDR3 amino acids: CASSVVPNTEAFF. The CDR3 DNA is TGTGCCAGCAGCGTAGTTCCTAACACTGAAGCTTTCTTT. Full variable domain (rest looked up from reference TRBV9 and TRBJ1-1): DSGVTQTPKHLITATGQRVTLRCSPRSGDLSVYWYQQSLDQGLQFLIQYYNGEERAKGNILERFSAQQFPDLHSELNLSSLELGDSALYFCASSVVPNTEAFFGQGTRLTVV.

The table lists this clonotype with many counts. This rearrangement joins TRBV9 to TRBJ1-3, with D uncertain. Trimming left V 0 bases short and J 2 bases short, with 9 bases between. Germline CDR1 SGDLS, CDR2 YYNGEE. The CDR3 spans 15 residues. CDR3 in amino acids: CASSVVPQPGNTIYF. CDR3 nucleotides: TGTGCCAGCAGCGTAGTCCCCCAACCTGGAAACACCATATATTTT. The full variable domain, its missing parts supplied by reference TRBV9 and TRBJ1-3, is DSGVTQTPKHLITATGQRVTLRCSPRSGDLSVYWYQQSLDQGLQFLIQYYNGEERAKGNILERFSAQQFPDLHSELNLSSLELGDSALYFCASSVVPQPGNTIYFGEGSWLTVV.

This clonotype was observed at least ten times. The V and J genes are TRBV9 and TRBJ2-7; the match to TRBD2 covers 10 bases. V lost 2 bases, J lost 6 bases, and 5 bases stayed unmatched. The length of the CDR3 is 14 residues. Germline CDR1 reads SGDLS; CDR2 reads YYNGEE. The CDR3 DNA follows: TGTGCCAGCAGCGTGACTAGCGGGTTGGCCGAGCAGTACTTC. It codes for CASSVTSGLAEQYF.

This clonotype was picked up many times. The CDR3 DNA follows: TGTGCCAGCAGTTTTAGCGGGGAAGAGACCCAGTACTTC. Translation gives CASSFSGEETQYF. This chain joins TRBV9 and TRBJ2-5; 8 bases fit TRBD2. V lost 5 bases and J lost 3; bases outside the gene matches: 3. CDR1 and CDR2 (germline): SGDLS, YYNGEE. The length of the CDR3 is 13 residues.

This clonotype has a count of ten or more. This sequence joins TRBV9 and TRBJ1-5, with 7 bases fitting TRBD1. J gave up 5 bases and V 0 bases, and 2 bases lay outside the gene matches. The CDR3 sequence is 14 residues long. Germline-derived CDR1 and CDR2 are SGDLS and YYNGEE. CDR3 sequence (DNA): TGTGCCAGCAGCGTAGGGGGGACAGATCAGCCCCAGCATTTT. It yields the protein CASSVGGTDQPQHF.

This clonotype ranks as medium-sized (0.01 to 0.1%). The DNA of the CDR3 is TGTGCCAGCAGCACGCGACAGGGAACGTCTGGAAACACCATATATTTT. It translates to CASSTRQGTSGNTIYF. The rearrangement uses TRBV9 and TRBJ1-3; TRBD1 matches 7 bases. CDR3 length equals 16 residues. Germline loops: CDR1 SGDLS, CDR2 YYNGEE. Losses at the gene ends were 4 bases for V and 1 base for J; bases not matched to a gene: 8.

By frequency in the sample, this clonotype is medium-sized. The gene calls are TRBV9 and TRBJ1-4; TRBD1 aligns across 7 bases. Germline V gene sequence: CDR1 SGDLS, CDR2 YYNGEE. The CDR3 contains 16 residues. The trim removed 2 bases at V and 0 bases at J, leaving 4 bases unmatched. The CDR3 DNA reads TGTGCCAGCAGCGTTGGACAGGTCCCAACTAATGAAAAACTGTTTTTT. Translated, it gives CASSVGQVPTNEKLFF. The whole variable domain, filled in from reference TRBV9 and TRBJ1-4, reads DSGVTQTPKHLITATGQRVTLRCSPRSGDLSVYWYQQSLDQGLQFLIQYYNGEERAKGNILERFSAQQFPDLHSELNLSSLELGDSALYFCASSVGQVPTNEKLFFGSGTQLSVL.

This clonotype has a count of ten or more. The V gene is TRBV9, the J gene TRBJ2-5; D not resolved. The germline V gene has CDR1 SGDLS and CDR2 YYNGEE. Trimming shortened V by 7 bases and J by 2 bases, and 12 bases separated the two germline ends. The CDR3 is made up of 13 amino acids. DNA for the CDR3: TGTGCCAGCGCGTCCCTGAATCAAGAGACCCAGTACTTC. Its protein product is CASASLNQETQYF. Full variable domain (missing parts from reference TRBV9 and TRBJ2-5): DSGVTQTPKHLITATGQRVTLRCSPRSGDLSVYWYQQSLDQGLQFLIQYYNGEERAKGNILERFSAQQFPDLHSELNLSSLELGDSALYFCASASLNQETQYFGPGTRLLVL.

The table lists this clonotype with many counts. The J gene is TRBJ2-7, the V gene TRBV9; TRBD1 is a possible D gene (5 bases). Trimming shortened V by 3 bases and J by 6 bases, and 19 bases separated the two germline ends. The CDR3 contains 15 residues. The V gene's germline CDR1 is SGDLS and CDR2 YYNGEE. CDR3 protein: CASSEGPSGYREQYF. CDR3 sequence (DNA): TGTGCCAGCAGCGAGGGCCCCTCAGGGTATCGCGAGCAGTACTTC.

This clonotype was detected a few times. The chain employs TRBV9 and TRBJ2-7; D may match TRBD1 or TRBD2 (5 bases each). Germline lookup yields CDR1 SGDLS and CDR2 YYNGEE. The CDR3 length is 13 residues. Between the trimmed V and J ends, which lost 4 bases and 0 bases, there was a span of 8 bases. In DNA form, the CDR3 reads TGTGCCAGCAGCCGGGACGGCTCCTACGAGCAGTACTTC. This gives the protein CASSRDGSYEQYF.